This TCR beta chain is drawn from a study of cytomegalovirus exposure and HLA in healthy donors. V lost 3 bases and J 3 bases, leaving 11 bases between the germline ends. CDR3 size: 14 residues. Germline CDR1 is LNHNV and CDR2 is YYDKDF (reference sequence). 60 Vbeta and 13 Jbeta primers were used in PCR. The assay was immunoSEQ multiplex PCR, and TCRdb's table has in-frame clones only and misses some. Of 150,000 to 200,000 clones listed, about 81% were seen once; the top ten hold around 3%. The rearrangement uses TRBV15 and TRBJ2-5; TRBD1 might be the D (5 bases). This receptor was identified in a woman in her forties or fifties in good health and CMV-seropositive. Sequenced: PBMCs. DNA of the CDR3: TGTGCCACCAGCAGCTCAGGGCTTGAAGAGACCCAGTACTTC. It specifies CATSSSGLEETQYF.